This T cell receptor (beta chain) was sequenced in a study of shared clonotypes between healthy human individuals (dated by TCRdb to 2018 to 2021). As for the study more broadly: Two women and three men aged 18 to 49 years were included in the cohort. The study deeply sequenced blood TCR repertoires of about 5 healthy adults to estimate repertoire size and the extent of clonotype sharing between individuals. For each donor, three plates each were used for CD4 naive and CD4 memory, two plates were used for CD8 naive, and one plate was used for CD8 memory. Leukapheresis yielded between about 0.85 and 9.5 billion PBMCs per donor. Different laboratories and diverse techniques were used to prepare libraries and sequence TCR repertoires, to increase sequencing depth and limit assay-specific biases.

Points on this clone: Its binding antigen is unknown. No base-level quality is on record; no much larger clone is a single base apart. Distinct nucleotide sequences in the sample also encode this CDR3.

Results the study describes overall, beyond this receptor: Across four donors, 4.5% to 6.5% of naive CD4, 3% to 4% of naive CD8, 2% to 2.5% of memory CD4, and approximately 0.4% of memory CD8 clonotypes were shared. Higher generation probabilities were observed for clonotypes shared by all four sorted-subset donors than for non-shared clonotypes. Larger estimated clonotype richness was generally found for naive subsets than for memory subsets. Sampling was limited to blood, and TCR repertoires in tissue likely differ from TCR repertoires in blood. The small number of donors limited the genetic and exposure-history diversity represented. Pairwise subsampling indicated that sequencing depth was expected to affect the degree of clonotype sharing among donors. Even with the large sequencing depth, rarefaction of the sorted-subset datasets indicated that sequencing was incomplete.

TCR CDR3 regions were amplified from genomic DNA by multiplex PCR using the deep immunoSEQ assay. Extracted genomic DNA from each cell subset was distributed evenly across all wells of several immunoSEQ 96-well plates, and each plate was treated as a replicate. For sorted subsets, roughly 200 ng of genomic DNA, equivalent to 30,000 or so T cell genomes, went into each replicate PCR. Purified libraries were quantified with a Qubit 3.0 fluorometer, sized on a Bioanalyzer 2100, and re-quantified with the KAPA Library Quantification kit. A separate single-read 150-cycle Illumina NextSeq 550 flow cell was used to sequence each immunoSEQ 96-well plate. Per the original workflow: The immunoSEQ output contained only junctional sequences without quality scores, so filtering could not match that applied to full-length reads. To assign V/J genes and CDR3, sequences were annotated using PyIR, a Python wrapper for IgBLAST v1.9, with IMGT germline references. Any read was removed if the V/J assignment was weak (E-value above 1e-6), the CDR3 was missing, or the read contained stop codons, out-of-frame junctions, or ambiguous translated residues. A V3J clonotype was defined by an identical inferred V gene, J gene, and CDR3 amino acid sequence. Percentage overlap between repertoires was calculated by dividing the number of shared unique clonotypes by the size of the smaller repertoire. Richness of each repertoire was evaluated using RTK rarefaction, the Chao1 estimator, and Recon v2.1 estimates of unobserved clonotypes. For all TCRbeta clonotypes obtained by the gDNA method from four donors, generation probabilities were computed with OLGA. The clones in this table, taken by TCRdb from immuneACCESS, are in-frame only. Not every clone is retained; where verified, under half of the shortfall comes from an unresolved V gene, and the cause of the rest is unknown. V and J calls plus clone size are reproduced from that table; the DNA served to infer D and trimming. The table for this sample lists roughly 2 million clones; 90% to 95% of them were counted only once. 0.1% to 0.15% of the sample is taken by the ten largest.

The donors were healthy, HIV-negative adults who had no recently reported acute infections or vaccinations. All donors were Caucasian adults living in Nashville, Tennessee, USA. CD4+ T cells were enriched through magnetic negative selection, after which naive cells were positively selected on CD45RA and the remaining negative fraction served as the memory subset. After blood collection by leukapheresis, PBMCs were isolated using Ficoll-Histopaque density gradient centrifugation and then cryopreserved in the vapor phase of liquid nitrogen. Purity and quantity of every magnetically sorted T cell population were checked by analytical flow cytometry. From each sorted fraction, genomic DNA was isolated and quantified by UV absorbance on a Nanodrop 2000c. Trimming takes 2 bases from V and 3 bases from J, and the germline ends sit 6 bases apart. The CDR3 numbers 12 residues from cysteine through phenylalanine. Only CDR3 DNA is held: 36 bases, read in frame from base 1. CDR1 and CDR2 are read off the germline V gene as SGHRS and YFSETQ.

The specimen sequenced was naive CD4+ T cells sorted from blood. The cell subset or site label corresponds to: CD45RA+ positively selected. The receptor chain draws on TRBV5-1 and TRBJ2-7; the D gene lacks a confident call. This TCR derives from a young man in good health. The CDR3 region has the sequence CASSLDIYEQYF. The base sequence is TGCGCCAGCAGCTTAGACATCTACGAGCAGTACTTC.